The 26 T cell receptor beta chains below all came from one sample that was sequenced in a study of T and B cells in COVID-19 patients. TRB was amplified from around 250-500 ng of blood genomic DNA. BIOMED2 TRB-A/B primer pools were used in multiplex TRB PCR. MiXCR, applied by TCRdb to the multiplex PCR reads, yields one record per CDR3 protein. The sample includes 7,000 to 10,000 distinct CDR3 sequences, approximately 30% of them seen just once. The sequencing input was blood. All receptors come from a human donor with active COVID-19.

This CDR3 reads CASSLEGSGGYEQYF. The CDR3 DNA is TGTGCCAGCAGCTTAGAGGGTAGCGGGGGCTACGAGCAGTACTTC. J is TRBJ2-7 and V is TRBV7-6; TRBD2 agrees at 9 bases. CDR3 length: 15 residues. Trimming at V came to 1 base and at J to 3 bases, leaving 4 bases not matched to a gene. In germline, CDR1 is SGHVS, CDR2 FNYEAQ.

By its share, this clonotype is medium-sized. The chain combines TRBV29-1 with TRBJ2-3, with TRBD2 identical over 13 bases. CDR1 and CDR2 from the germline V gene are SQVTM and ANQGSEA. This CDR3 spans 14 amino acids. The trim removed 5 bases at V and 1 base at J, leaving 0 bases unmatched. This CDR3 reads CSVTSGGGTDTQYF. The CDR3 nucleotides are TGCAGCGTTACTAGCGGGGGGGGCACAGATACGCAGTATTTT.

This clonotype is medium-sized. The rearrangement uses TRBV6-1 and TRBJ2-7; D gene uncertain. The V end was cut by 0 bases, the J end by 2 bases, with 14 bases between. CDR3 length: 16 residues. Per germline, CDR1 MNHNS and CDR2 SASEGT. CDR3 in amino acids: CASSEARQVNPYEQYF. The CDR3 coding sequence is TGTGCCAGCAGTGAAGCGAGGCAGGTTAACCCCTACGAGCAGTACTTC.

This clonotype was recorded a few times. The gene calls are TRBV19 and TRBJ2-4; TRBD2 matches at 10 bases. Germline V CDR1 and CDR2: LNHDA, SQIVND (reference sequence). After removal of 4 bases from V and 0 bases from J, the junction contained 9 bases not matched to a gene. The CDR3 length is 18 residues. The CDR3 coding sequence is TGTGCCAGTAGTAAGGGACTAGCGAGCCAACTAGCCAAAAACATTCAGTACTTC. Its translation is CASSKGLASQLAKNIQYF.

This clonotype was found a few times. The rearrangement joins TRBV12-3 or TRBV12-4 to TRBJ1-4; a possible D gene is TRBD1 (5 bases). V dropped 5 bases and J dropped 2 bases, with 15 bases sitting between them. The length of the CDR3 is 16 residues. The CDR3 nucleotides are TGTGCCAGCAGTCCACATCGGGGCTCTACTAATGAAAAACTGTTTTTT. It codes for CASSPHRGSTNEKLFF.

Within the sample, this clonotype is medium-sized. The chain recombines TRBV15 with TRBJ2-3; no definite D call. V lost 1 base, J lost 5 bases, and 7 bases lay in between. CDR3 size: 13 residues. The germline gives CDR1 LNHNV, CDR2 YYDKDF (reference sequence). The CDR3 nucleotides read TGTGCCACCAGCAGAGGACCCTTAGATACGCAGTATTTT. Its translation: CATSRGPLDTQYF.

This clonotype was observed a few times. The rearrangement uses TRBV6-5 and TRBJ1-5, with unresolved D. Trimming removed 5 bases from V and 3 bases from J, with 14 bases in between. The CDR3 contains 15 residues. Germline CDR1 and CDR2: MNHEY and SVGAGI. The CDR3 DNA reads TGTGCCAGCAGTAGGGTGGTAGGGCCCAATCAGCCCCAGCATTTT. This translates into CASSRVVGPNQPQHF.

This clonotype is medium-sized in the sample. The chain combines TRBV5-4 with TRBJ2-5, with 8 bases aligning to TRBD1. The germline CDR1 and CDR2 sequences are SGHNT and YYREEE (reference sequence). The CDR3 runs to 15 residues. With 2 bases clipped from V and 4 bases from J, the junction kept 7 bases outside the gene matches. CDR3 nucleotide sequence: TGTGCCAGCAGCTTCTGGCAGGGGGCGTTAGAGACCCAGTACTTC. Its protein product is CASSFWQGALETQYF.

In this sample, this clonotype is medium-sized (0.01 to 0.1%). The rearrangement links TRBV6-6 to TRBJ2-1, with TRBD1 matching 7 bases. The V segment lost 2 bases and the J segment 8 bases; nucleotides outside the gene matches: 3. Germline CDR1 is MNHNY and CDR2 is SVGAGI (reference sequence). The CDR3 runs to 13 residues. The CDR3 reads CASSYLGTDEQFF. CDR3 sequence (DNA): TGTGCCAGCAGTTACCTTGGGACAGATGAGCAGTTCTTC.

This clonotype ranks as medium-sized (0.01 to 0.1%). V gene TRBV5-6 combines with J gene TRBJ2-3; D unclear. The CDR3 sequence is 14 residues long. The V end was cut by 0 bases, the J end by 2 bases, with 7 bases between. Germline V gene data show CDR1 as SGHDT and CDR2 as YYEEEE. This chain's CDR3 is CASSLGHYTDTQYF. The CDR3 coding sequence is TGTGCCAGCAGCTTGGGGCATTACACAGATACGCAGTATTTT.

This clonotype has more than one count but fewer than ten. This chain links TRBV6-5 with TRBJ1-6; TRBD1 aligns across 9 bases. The CDR3 spans 15 residues. V lost 6 bases, J lost 8 bases, and 8 bases stayed unmatched. Germline V lookup: CDR1 MNHEY, CDR2 SVGAGI. CDR3 in DNA: TGTGCCAGCAGAAAGGGACAGGGCCCTCATTCACCCCTCCACTTT. It specifies CASRKGQGPHSPLHF.

This clonotype is labeled medium-sized. The chain joins TRBV29-1 to TRBJ1-3; D uncertain. V shed 6 bases and J shed 0 bases, with 3 bases lying between them. The CDR3 has 11 residues. Germline CDR1 and CDR2: SQVTM and ANQGSEA. The CDR3 reads CSVLSGNTIYF. DNA for the CDR3: TGCAGCGTCCTCTCTGGAAACACCATATATTTT. The whole variable domain, filled in from reference TRBV29-1 and TRBJ1-3, reads SAVISQKPSRDICQRGTSLTIQCQVDSQVTMMFWYRQQPGQSLTLIATANQGSEATYESGFVIDKFPISRPNLTFSTLTVSNMSPEDSSIYLCSVLSGNTIYFGEGSWLTVV.

The V and J genes are TRBV5-4 and TRBJ1-1, with 8 bases fitting TRBD1. Per the germline V gene, CDR1 is SGHNT and CDR2 is YYREEE (reference sequence). The CDR3 length is 16 residues. Unmatched junction bases numbered 11, after V lost 4 bases and J lost 3 bases. This CDR3 is CASSPPPRGLDTEAFF. DNA for the CDR3: TGTGCCAGCAGCCCCCCCCCCAGGGGGCTCGACACTGAAGCTTTCTTT. Combining the CDR3 with reference TRBV5-4 and TRBJ1-1 gives the whole variable domain ETGVTQSPTHLIKTRGQQVTLRCSSQSGHNTVSWYQQALGQGPQFIFQYYREEENGRGNFPPRFSGLQFPNYSSELNVNALELDDSALYLCASSPPPRGLDTEAFFGQGTRLTVV.

This clonotype is termed medium-sized. This rearrangement joins TRBV6-6 to TRBJ2-2; 8 bases agree with TRBD2. With 5 bases clipped from V and 1 base from J, the junction kept 3 bases outside the gene matches. Germline lookup yields CDR1 MNHNY and CDR2 SVGAGI (reference sequence). CDR3 length: 15 residues. The CDR3 sequence is CASSIAGRNTGELFF. CDR3 nucleotide sequence: TGTGCCAGCAGTATAGCGGGGAGGAACACCGGGGAGCTGTTTTTT.

This chain uses TRBV6-1 with TRBJ1-2, with 11 bases matching TRBD1. Germline loops: CDR1 MNHNS, CDR2 SASEGT. V shed 4 bases and J 3 bases; nucleotides not matched to a gene: 7. This CDR3 has 16 amino acids. CDR3 bases: TGTGCCAGCAGTGCGATCGGACAGGGGGCGTACTATGGCTACACCTTC. This sequence encodes CASSAIGQGAYYGYTF.

This sequence joins TRBV7-2 and TRBJ1-1; D gene ambiguous. The CDR3 extends over 15 amino acids. The V gene lost 5 bases and the J gene lost 3 bases, with 16 bases spanning the gap. The germline V gene has CDR1 SGHTA and CDR2 FQGNSA. The CDR3 protein is CASSTHGRRDTEAFF. The CDR3 region has the DNA TGTGCCAGCAGCACGCACGGCCGACGGGACACTGAAGCTTTCTTT.

The genes are TRBV6-2 or TRBV6-3 and TRBJ1-1, with D maybe TRBD1 (6 bases). V was clipped by 4 bases and J by 0 bases, with 24 bases between them. Looked up from germline, CDR1 is MNHEY and CDR2 is SVGEGT. The CDR3 is 19 residues long. CDR3 nucleotide sequence: TGTGCCAGCAGTTTAATAAGGAATAGGCAGGGGCCCTTGAACACTGAAGCTTTCTTT. Translated, it gives CASSLIRNRQGPLNTEAFF.

In the case of this clonotype: One end of the junction varies from germline; a read error may be responsible. The chain combines TRBV6-2 or TRBV6-3 with TRBJ1-2; TRBD1 might be the D (5 bases). There are 13 residues in the CDR3. Germline V gives CDR1 MNHEY, CDR2 SVGEGT. The CDR3 is CASSYGGEYDYTF. CDR3 coding DNA: TGTGCCAGCAGTTACGGGGGAGAGTATGACTACACCTTC.

The chain links TRBV6-5 to TRBJ1-1; 9 bases map to TRBD1. The length of the CDR3 is 14 residues. CDR1 and CDR2 (germline): MNHEY, SVGAGI. Germline trimming cut 6 bases from V and 5 bases from J; bases unmatched to any gene: 7. The CDR3 sequence: CASSNGQGSTEAFF. The CDR3 DNA reads as TGTGCCAGCAGCAATGGACAGGGGAGTACTGAAGCTTTCTTT.

The chain is built from TRBV19 and TRBJ1-5, with D hard to call. Germline V gives CDR1 LNHDA, CDR2 SQIVND (reference sequence). The CDR3 is 15 amino acids. Trimming removed 9 bases from V and 0 bases from J, with 15 bases in between. CDR3 DNA: TGTGCCAGCAGCTCGGCGGGGTATAGCAATCAGCCCCAGCATTTT. Protein sequence: CASSSAGYSNQPQHF.

This chain's CDR3 is CASSLSPGGGTEAFF. CDR3 bases: TGTGCCAGCTCCCTTTCCCCAGGGGGCGGTACTGAAGCTTTCTTT. This chain links TRBV18 with TRBJ1-1, with TRBD1 matching 8 bases. V trimming: 6 bases; J trimming: 5 bases; junction bases outside the gene matches: 11. Germline lookup yields CDR1 KGHSH and CDR2 LQKENI. The CDR3 consists of 15 residues. Variable domain in full (rest from reference TRBV18 and TRBJ1-1): NAGVMQNPRHLVRRRGQEARLRCSPMKGHSHVYWYRQLPEEGLKFMVYLQKENIIDESGMPKERFSAEFPKEGPSILRIQQVVRGDSAAYFCASSLSPGGGTEAFFGQGTRLTVV.

This clonotype is categorized as medium-sized (0.01 to 0.1%). The gene calls are TRBV27 and TRBJ2-3; no firm D call. Trimming removed 2 bases from V and 2 bases from J, with 5 bases in between. Germline V gene data show CDR1 as MNHEY and CDR2 as SMNVEV (reference sequence). The CDR3 has 13 residues. The CDR3 spells CASSLVATDTQYF. The CDR3 region has the DNA TGTGCCAGCAGTTTAGTTGCCACAGATACGCAGTATTTT.

V usage is TRBV6-2 or TRBV6-3 and J usage is TRBJ1-5; TRBD1 aligns across 7 bases. This CDR3 comprises 13 residues. Germline loops: CDR1 MNHEY, CDR2 SVGEGT. Trimming took 6 bases from V and 6 from J; bases not matched to a gene: 5. In nucleotides, the CDR3 is TGTGCCAGCAGCTTCACAGGGGTTCAGCCCCAGCATTTT. Its protein product is CASSFTGVQPQHF.

Only a few counts were recorded for this clonotype. The chain links TRBV7-9 to TRBJ1-4; no reliable D call. The CDR3 runs 15 residues. V was shortened by 2 bases and J by 10 bases, with 17 bases between the two germline ends. Germline V CDR1 and CDR2: SEHNR, FQNEAQ (reference sequence). For the CDR3, the DNA is TGTGCCAGCAGCTTATATCCCACCGGGAACGGAAAACTGTTTTTT. Amino acid sequence: CASSLYPTGNGKLFF.

By sample share, this clonotype is medium-sized. This chain connects TRBV5-4 to TRBJ2-5, with D uncertain. Germline CDR1 and CDR2: SGHNT and YYREEE (reference sequence). The length of the CDR3 is 11 residues. V was clipped by 2 bases and J by 5 bases, with 4 bases between them. The CDR3 DNA follows: TGTGCCAGCAGCTTTGGGGAGACCCAGTACTTC. It specifies CASSFGETQYF.

This clonotype has a handful of counts. The chain employs TRBV6-2 or TRBV6-3 and TRBJ2-6; no definite D call. Germline lookup yields CDR1 MNHEY and CDR2 SVGEGT. The ends were cut back, 6 bases at V and 0 bases at J, with 21 bases in the middle. The CDR3 covers 19 residues. CDR3 nucleotides: TGTGCCAGCAGAACCAAGGCAGCTAGACTTTACTCTGGGGCCAACGTCCTGACTTTC. Protein product: CASRTKAARLYSGANVLTF.